The 10 T cell receptor beta chains reported below all come from one sample, sequenced in a study of blood T cells in healthy people across ages. PCR was performed a second time for about 6 to 11 cycles using a sample-barcoded 5' primer and a J-beta primer mix. A single record per CDR3 protein comes from TCRdb applying MiXCR to the 5' RACE reads. Of about 1.4 million distinct CDR3 sequences listed, roughly 59% are singletons. Material: blood. The receptors derive from a man aged 18 to 30 in good health.

This clonotype came up once. The chain uses TRBV20-1 and TRBJ2-7; the match to TRBD2 covers 10 bases. The CDR3 sequence is 15 residues long. Germline V CDR1 and CDR2: DFQATT, SNEGSKA (reference sequence). With 2 bases clipped from V and 4 bases from J, the junction kept 8 bases outside the gene matches. The CDR3 is CSARTGAAGGYEQYF. DNA for the CDR3: TGCAGTGCTAGAACCGGGGCAGCGGGAGGGTACGAGCAGTACTTC.

The CDR3 reads CASSEALRGGYGYTF. As DNA, the CDR3 is TGTGCCAGCAGTGAAGCGCTCAGGGGGGGCTATGGCTACACCTTC. The chain joins TRBV6-1 to TRBJ1-2; 7 nucleotides match TRBD1. Trimming removed 0 bases from V and 4 bases from J; junction bases left unmatched: 5. This CDR3 region has 15 residues. The germline V gene has CDR1 MNHNS and CDR2 SASEGT.

This chain connects TRBV6-4 to TRBJ1-2; 8 bases are shared with TRBD1. CDR1 is MRHNA, CDR2 SNTAGT, per germline. CDR3 length: 15 residues. J lost 6 bases, V lost 6 bases, and 12 bases had no gene match. The CDR3 protein is CASSSDSRQGHGYTF. The CDR3 coding sequence is TGTGCCAGCAGCTCCGACTCGAGACAGGGGCATGGCTACACCTTC.

Here the CDR3 reads CASSQERFGTSPYEQYF. In nucleotides, the CDR3 is TGCGCCAGCAGCCAGGAGAGATTCGGGACATCTCCCTACGAGCAGTACTTC. The genes are TRBV4-1 and TRBJ2-7, with TRBD1 as a possible D gene (6 bases). The germline CDR1 and CDR2 sequences are MGHRA and YSYEKL. Trimming stripped 3 bases from V and 2 bases from J, with 20 bases between. CDR3 length equals 17 residues.

The chain carries TRBV4-3 and TRBJ2-3, with no clear D. CDR3 length equals 18 residues. Germline V gene data show CDR1 as LGHNA and CDR2 as YSLEER. Trimming stripped 0 bases from V and 0 bases from J, with 16 bases between. The CDR3 spells CASSQDSGKYVSTDTQYF. CDR3 nucleotide sequence: TGCGCCAGCAGCCAAGATAGTGGGAAGTACGTTAGCACAGATACGCAGTATTTT.

V is TRBV4-2 and J is TRBJ2-1, with D unclear. Germline values: CDR1 LGHNA, CDR2 YNFKEQ. The CDR3 sequence is 16 residues long. V shed 4 bases and J shed 7 bases, with 20 bases lying between them. DNA for the CDR3: TGTGCCAGCAGCCCCCTTGGAGATGCGGAAGGGAATGAGCAGTTCTTC. Protein product: CASSPLGDAEGNEQFF.

The genes are TRBV7-2 and TRBJ2-3, with TRBD1 matching over 7 bases. After removal of 4 bases from V and 3 bases from J, the junction contained 7 bases not matched to a gene. The CDR3 extends over 15 amino acids. Germline values: CDR1 SGHTA, CDR2 FQGNSA. CDR3 in DNA: TGTGCCAGCAGCTCAGGGGGTCCAGGGACAGATACGCAGTATTTT. Translated, it gives CASSSGGPGTDTQYF. The entire variable domain, with the rest obtained from reference TRBV7-2 and TRBJ2-3, is as follows: GAGVSQSPSNKVTEKGKDVELRCDPISGHTALYWYRQSLGQGLEFLIYFQGNSAPDKSGLPSDRFSAERTGGSVSTLTIQRTQQEDSAVYLCASSSGGPGTDTQYFGPGTRLTVL.

The genes are TRBV27 and TRBJ1-2, with D unresolved. V gave up 5 bases and J gave up 4 bases, with 23 bases separating them. Germline CDR1 MNHEY, CDR2 SMNVEV (reference sequence). The CDR3 has 17 amino acids. As DNA, the CDR3 is TGTGCCAGCAGTCCGACCGAAAGGGCCTCGGAGGTCTATGGCTACACCTTC. This sequence encodes CASSPTERASEVYGYTF.

The gene calls are TRBV7-9 and TRBJ2-6; D unclear. The CDR3 has 17 residues. CDR1 is SEHNR, CDR2 FQNEAQ, per germline (reference sequence). V lost 2 bases to trimming and J lost 1 base, with 12 bases between them. CDR3 protein: CASSLTVEKSGANVLTF. DNA of the CDR3: TGTGCCAGCAGCTTAACTGTGGAGAAGTCTGGGGCCAACGTCCTGACTTTC.

The CDR3: CASSPGTTAQYF. In DNA form, the CDR3 reads TGTGCCAGCAGCCCCGGGACTACCGCGCAGTATTTT. The genes are TRBV5-6 and TRBJ2-3; 7 bases map to TRBD2. The CDR3 sequence is 12 residues long. CDR1 is SGHDT and CDR2 is YYEEEE in the germline V gene. The ends lost 4 bases at V and 10 bases at J; junction bases unmatched: 6.